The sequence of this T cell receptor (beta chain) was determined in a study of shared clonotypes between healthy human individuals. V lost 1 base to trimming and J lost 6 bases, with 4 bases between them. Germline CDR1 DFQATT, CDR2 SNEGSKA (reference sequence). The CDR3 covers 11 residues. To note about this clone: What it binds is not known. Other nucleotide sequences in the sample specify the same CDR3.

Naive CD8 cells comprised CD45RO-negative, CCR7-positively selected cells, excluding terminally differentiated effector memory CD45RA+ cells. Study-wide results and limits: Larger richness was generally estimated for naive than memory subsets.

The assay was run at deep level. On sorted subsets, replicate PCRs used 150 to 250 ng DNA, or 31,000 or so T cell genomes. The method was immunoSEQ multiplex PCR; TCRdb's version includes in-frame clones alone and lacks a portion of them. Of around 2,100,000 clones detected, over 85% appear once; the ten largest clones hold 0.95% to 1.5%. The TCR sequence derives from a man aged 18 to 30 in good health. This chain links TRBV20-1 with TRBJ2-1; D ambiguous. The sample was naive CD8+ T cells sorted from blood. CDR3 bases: TGCAGTGCTAGAGTAGTCAATGAGCAGTTCTTC. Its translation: CSARVVNEQFF.